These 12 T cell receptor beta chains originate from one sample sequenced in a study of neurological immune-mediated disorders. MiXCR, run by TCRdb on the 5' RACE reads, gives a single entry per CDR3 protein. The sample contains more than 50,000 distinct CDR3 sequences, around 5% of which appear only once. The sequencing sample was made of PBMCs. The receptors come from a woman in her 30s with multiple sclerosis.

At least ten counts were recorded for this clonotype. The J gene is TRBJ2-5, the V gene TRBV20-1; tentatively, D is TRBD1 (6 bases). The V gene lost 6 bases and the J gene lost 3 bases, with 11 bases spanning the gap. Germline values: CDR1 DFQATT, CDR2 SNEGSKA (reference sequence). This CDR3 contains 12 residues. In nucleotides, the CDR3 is TGCAGTGCGTCGACAGGAAAAGAGACCCAGTACTTC. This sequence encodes CSASTGKETQYF.

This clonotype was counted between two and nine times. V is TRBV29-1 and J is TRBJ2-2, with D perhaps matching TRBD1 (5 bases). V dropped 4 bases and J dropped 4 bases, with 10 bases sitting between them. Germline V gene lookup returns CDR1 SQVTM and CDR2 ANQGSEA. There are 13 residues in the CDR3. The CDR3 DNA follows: TGCAGCGTTGGCAGGGATTCCACCGGGGAGCTGTTTTTT. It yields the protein CSVGRDSTGELFF.

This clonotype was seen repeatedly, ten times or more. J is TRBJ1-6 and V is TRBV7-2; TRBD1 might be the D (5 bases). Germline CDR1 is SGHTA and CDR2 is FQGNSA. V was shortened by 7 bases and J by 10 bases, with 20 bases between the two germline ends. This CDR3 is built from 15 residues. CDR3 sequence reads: CASNPQGGVGSPLHF. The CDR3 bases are TGTGCCAGCAACCCCCAGGGAGGGGTCGGGTCACCCCTCCACTTT.

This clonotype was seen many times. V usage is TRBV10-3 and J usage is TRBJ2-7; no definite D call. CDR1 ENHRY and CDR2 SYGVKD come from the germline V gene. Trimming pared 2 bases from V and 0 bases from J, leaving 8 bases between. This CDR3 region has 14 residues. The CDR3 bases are TGTGCCATCAGTGAGGCGGAGAGCTCCTACGAGCAGTACTTC. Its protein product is CAISEAESSYEQYF.

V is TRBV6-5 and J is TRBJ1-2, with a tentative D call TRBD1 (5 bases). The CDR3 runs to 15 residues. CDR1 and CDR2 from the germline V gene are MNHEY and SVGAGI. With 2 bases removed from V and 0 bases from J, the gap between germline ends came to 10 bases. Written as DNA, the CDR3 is TGTGCCAGCAGTTACCGACAGTCGGCTAACTATGGCTACACCTTC. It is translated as CASSYRQSANYGYTF.

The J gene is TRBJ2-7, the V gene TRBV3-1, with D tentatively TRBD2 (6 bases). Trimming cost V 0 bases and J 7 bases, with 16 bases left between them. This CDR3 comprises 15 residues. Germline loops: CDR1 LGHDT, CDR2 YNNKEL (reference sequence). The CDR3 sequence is CASSQDLTRVQEQYF. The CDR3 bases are TGTGCCAGCAGCCAAGATTTGACTAGAGTCCAAGAGCAGTACTTC.

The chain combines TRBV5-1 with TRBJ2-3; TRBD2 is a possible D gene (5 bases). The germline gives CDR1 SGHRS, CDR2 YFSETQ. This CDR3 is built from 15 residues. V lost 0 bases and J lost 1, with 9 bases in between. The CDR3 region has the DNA TGCGCCAGCAGCTTGGGGACTGCAGGCACAGATACGCAGTATTTT. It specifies CASSLGTAGTDTQYF.

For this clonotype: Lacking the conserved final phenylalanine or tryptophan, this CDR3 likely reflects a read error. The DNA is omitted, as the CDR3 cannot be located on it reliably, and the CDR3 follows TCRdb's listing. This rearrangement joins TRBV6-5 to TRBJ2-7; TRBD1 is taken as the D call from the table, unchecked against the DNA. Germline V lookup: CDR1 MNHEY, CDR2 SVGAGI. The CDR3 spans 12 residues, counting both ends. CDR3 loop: CASSYDRGRTYI.

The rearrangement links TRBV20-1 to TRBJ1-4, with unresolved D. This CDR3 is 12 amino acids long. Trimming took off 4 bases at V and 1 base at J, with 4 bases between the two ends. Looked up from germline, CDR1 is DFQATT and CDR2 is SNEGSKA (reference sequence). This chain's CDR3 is CSATGTNEKLFF. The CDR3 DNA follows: TGCAGTGCTACAGGAACTAATGAAAAACTGTTTTTT.

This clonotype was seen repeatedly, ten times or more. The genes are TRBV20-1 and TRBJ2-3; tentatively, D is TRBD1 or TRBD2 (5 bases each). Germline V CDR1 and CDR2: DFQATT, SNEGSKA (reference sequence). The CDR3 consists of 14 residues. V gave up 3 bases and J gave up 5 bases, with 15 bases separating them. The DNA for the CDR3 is TGCAGTGCTAGGAGCGAGATTGGGGGAGATACGCAGTATTTT. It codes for CSARSEIGGDTQYF.

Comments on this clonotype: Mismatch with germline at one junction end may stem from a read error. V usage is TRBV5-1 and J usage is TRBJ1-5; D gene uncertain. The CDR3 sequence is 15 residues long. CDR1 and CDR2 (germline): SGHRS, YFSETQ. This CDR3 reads CASSLDGYSNQPQNF. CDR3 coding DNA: TGCGCCAGCAGCTTGGACGGCTATAGCAATCAGCCCCAGAATTTT.

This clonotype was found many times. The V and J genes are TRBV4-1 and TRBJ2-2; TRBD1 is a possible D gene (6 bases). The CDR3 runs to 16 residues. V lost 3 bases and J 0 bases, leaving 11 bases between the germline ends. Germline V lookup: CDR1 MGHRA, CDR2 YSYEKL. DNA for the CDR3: TGCGCCAGCAGCCAGCAACAGGGTACGAACACCGGGGAGCTGTTTTTT. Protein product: CASSQQQGTNTGELFF.